This record concerns one T cell receptor beta chain sequence. These data originate in a study of blood T cell repertoires in COVID-19. Study-wide background: Samples representing acute and convalescent COVID-19 were sourced from the United States, Italy and Spain.

The CDR3 is 14 amino acids. Germline values: CDR1 WSHSY, CDR2 SAAADI. Unmatched junction bases numbered 4, after V lost 10 bases and J lost 1 base. Profiled with immunoSEQ multiplex PCR; TCRdb holds only in-frame clones, not every one. Of around 100,000 clones listed, 75% to 90% are singletons. V and J are TRBV10-2 and TRBJ2-1, with TRBD1 matching over 10 bases. This TCR came from a woman of 80 years or more with acute or convalescent COVID-19. The sequencing sample was made of peripheral blood. CDR3 residues: CATGQGGSYNEQFF. The CDR3 DNA sequence: TGCGCCACCGGACAGGGGGGATCCTACAATGAGCAGTTCTTC.